This T cell receptor (beta chain) was documented in a study of T cell repertoires in cytomegalovirus infection. Overall study: In the study, CMV epitopes included recently identified HLA-C-restricted and well-studied HLA-B-restricted ones. It can be stated that public TCR beta signatures indicated CMV infection as well as a matching HLA type.

The germline CDR1 and CDR2 sequences are SGHVS and FNYEAQ. The CDR3 loop spans 16 amino acids. Trimming removed 0 bases from V and 1 base from J; junction bases left unmatched: 3. This clonotype was seen a handful of times. The antigen is unknown. TCRdb independently ran MiXCR on the reads; one entry per CDR3 protein. This sample has 550,000 to 850,000 distinct CDR3 sequences, with about 30% found just once. The sample here was cultured PBMCs, taken from culture after CMV antigen stimulation. The sequence was collected from a human donor in good health (CMV status not recorded). Some clones in this sample may be carry-over from other donors' samples. The chain is built from TRBV7-6 and TRBJ2-1; 7 nucleotides line up with TRBD1. The CDR3 sequence: CASSLARQGSYNEQFF. The CDR3 coding sequence is TGTGCCAGCAGCTTAGCCCGACAGGGTTCCTACAATGAGCAGTTCTTC. Variable domain in full (rest from reference TRBV7-6 and TRBJ2-1): GAGVSQSPRYKVTKRGQDVALRCDPISGHVSLYWYRQALGQGPEFLTYFNYEAQQDKSGLPNDRFSAERPEGSISTLTIQRTEQRDSAMYRCASSLARQGSYNEQFFGPGTRLTVL.